The 30 T cell receptor beta chains listed next were all sequenced from one sample in a study of cytomegalovirus exposure and HLA in healthy donors. Clones were sequenced by immunoSEQ multiplex PCR, and TCRdb holds only the in-frame ones, with some missing. The data contain over 200,000 clones, around 88% of them singletons. Sequencing was carried out using PBMCs. The receptors come from a woman between 18 and 29 years old in good health and CMV-seronegative.

The V call is TRBV7-9, the J call TRBJ2-1; TRBD2 aligns across 10 bases. The V and J ends lost 1 base and 4 bases, in that order; junction bases with no gene match: 4. The CDR3 is 16 residues long. The germline V gene has CDR1 SEHNR and CDR2 FQNEAQ (reference sequence). The CDR3 nucleotides are TGTGCCAGCAGCTTAGTAACTAGCGGGGAATACAATGAGCAGTTCTTC. Encoded protein: CASSLVTSGEYNEQFF.

This clone appeared a few times. The V gene is TRBV27, the J gene TRBJ1-2, with D unresolved. The CDR3 covers 15 residues. Trimming shortened V by 3 bases and J by 2 bases, and 13 bases separated the two germline ends. The germline gives CDR1 MNHEY, CDR2 SMNVEV (reference sequence). The CDR3 region is CASSLTLSGNYGYTF. The CDR3 region has the DNA TGTGCCAGCAGTTTGACCCTCTCGGGGAACTATGGCTACACCTTC.

The chain recombines TRBV7-8 with TRBJ2-7; a possible D gene is TRBD1 (6 bases). Germline V gives CDR1 SGHVS, CDR2 FQNEAQ. Trimming stripped 5 bases from V and 6 bases from J, with 20 bases between. CDR3 length: 15 residues. CDR3 sequence reads: CASSPTPGQPVEQYF. In DNA, the CDR3 is TGTGCCAGCAGCCCTACCCCGGGACAACCCGTCGAGCAGTACTTC.

The CDR3 coding sequence is TGTGCCAGCAGCTTTGACACGAGCTCCTACGAGCAGTACTTC. It encodes CASSFDTSSYEQYF. This chain connects TRBV11-2 to TRBJ2-7; D uncertain. In germline, CDR1 is SGHAT, CDR2 FQNNGV. Trimming shortened V by 3 bases and J by 0 bases, and 9 bases separated the two germline ends. This CDR3 has 14 amino acids.

CDR3 in amino acids: CASSLTGLAMETQYF. The CDR3 DNA reads as TGTGCCAGCAGCTTGACGGGACTAGCGATGGAGACCCAGTACTTC. The chain is built from TRBV7-2 and TRBJ2-5; TRBD2 matches 10 bases. Germline V gene lookup returns CDR1 SGHTA and CDR2 FQGNSA. The CDR3 is 15 amino acids. With 3 bases clipped from V and 5 bases from J, the junction kept 6 bases outside the gene matches.

This clone came up once. V gene TRBV7-6 combines with J gene TRBJ2-1; D is possibly TRBD1 (6 bases). V was clipped by 5 bases and J by 4 bases, with 24 bases between them. CDR1 and CDR2 from the germline V gene are SGHVS and FNYEAQ. This CDR3 region has 18 residues. CDR3 sequence (DNA): TGTGCCAGCAGCCCCGCCAAAGGACAGCGCGATATTTACAATGAGCAGTTCTTC. Translated: CASSPAKGQRDIYNEQFF.

The rearrangement links TRBV6-5 to TRBJ1-2; 10 nucleotides agree with TRBD1. CDR1 and CDR2 from the germline V gene are MNHEY and SVGAGI. The CDR3 runs to 15 residues. V lost 2 bases to trimming and J lost 8 bases; unmatched junction nucleotides: 8. The CDR3 DNA is TGTGCCAGCAGTTACGGACGACAGGGGGCTCTAGGCTACACCTTC. Residues: CASSYGRQGALGYTF.

This chain connects TRBV30 to TRBJ2-7; 14 positions match TRBD2. This CDR3 is built from 16 residues. The V and J ends lost 1 base and 4 bases, in that order; junction bases with no gene match: 6. Germline V CDR1 and CDR2: GTSNPN, SVGIG (reference sequence). The CDR3 DNA reads as TGTGCCTGGAGTGGGGGACTAGCGGGAGCGAGTTACGAGCAGTACTTC. It is translated as CAWSGGLAGASYEQYF.

V and J are TRBV28 and TRBJ2-1; the D is unclear. The CDR3 contains 13 residues. CDR1 and CDR2 (germline): MDHEN, SYDVKM. The V gene lost 3 bases and the J gene lost 14 bases, with 17 bases spanning the gap. CDR3 amino acids: CASSLPRNPTEFF. DNA of the CDR3: TGTGCCAGCAGTTTGCCCAGAAACCCCACCGAGTTCTTC.

J is TRBJ1-2 and V is TRBV11-2; D is unclear. This CDR3 contains 13 residues. Germline V lookup: CDR1 SGHAT, CDR2 FQNNGV. V was pared by 4 bases and J by 6 bases, with 12 bases between. The CDR3 DNA follows: TGTGCCAGCAGCTCGACCGTCCGGGATGGCTACACCTTC. Translation gives CASSSTVRDGYTF.

This chain joins TRBV6-1 and TRBJ2-1, with D perhaps matching TRBD1 (5 bases). The V and J ends lost 1 base and 4 bases respectively, with 17 bases between them. CDR1 is MNHNS, CDR2 SASEGT, per germline. The CDR3 has 17 residues. CDR3 nucleotides: TGTGCCAGCAGTGAAGGGCTAAGGGGCGCGATTTACAATGAGCAGTTCTTC. This translates into CASSEGLRGAIYNEQFF.

V gene TRBV7-9 combines with J gene TRBJ2-2; D is unclear. Germline assignment: CDR1 SEHNR and CDR2 FQNEAQ (reference sequence). V was clipped by 2 bases and J by 7 bases, with 8 bases between them. The CDR3 loop spans 13 amino acids. The CDR3: CASSLIGFGELFF. Written as DNA, the CDR3 is TGTGCCAGCAGCTTAATCGGGTTCGGGGAGCTGTTTTTT.

V gene TRBV28 combines with J gene TRBJ1-3; D is possibly TRBD1 (5 bases). The length of the CDR3 is 13 residues. Germline CDR1 is MDHEN and CDR2 is SYDVKM. Trimming shortened V by 3 bases and J by 4 bases, and 7 bases separated the two germline ends. The CDR3 nucleotides are TGTGCCAGCAGTTTGACAGCCGGAAACACCATATATTTT. This gives the protein CASSLTAGNTIYF.

The chain has TRBV7-2 and TRBJ2-7, with D perhaps TRBD1 (6 bases). The CDR3 length is 15 residues. V was cut by 5 bases and J by 4 bases, with 18 bases left in between. In germline, CDR1 is SGHTA, CDR2 FQGNSA. This chain's CDR3 is CASSPGTLTTYEQYF. The CDR3 DNA reads TGTGCCAGCAGCCCAGGGACACTCACCACTTACGAGCAGTACTTC.

The V gene is TRBV5-1, the J gene TRBJ2-7, with D perhaps matching TRBD2 (6 bases). The CDR3 is made up of 17 amino acids. Trimming shortened V by 2 bases and J by 4 bases, and 22 bases separated the two germline ends. Germline-derived CDR1 and CDR2 are SGHRS and YFSETQ. CDR3 loop: CASSFGGGRLRSYEQYF. CDR3 nucleotide sequence: TGCGCCAGCAGCTTCGGGGGAGGCAGGCTCCGATCTTACGAGCAGTACTTC.

The chain combines TRBV6-1 with TRBJ1-2; TRBD1 matches at 7 bases. The CDR3 has 14 residues. J lost 7 bases, V lost 5 bases, and 10 bases had no gene match. From germline, CDR1 is MNHNS and CDR2 SASEGT. The CDR3: CASSPRDRAAGYTF. CDR3 nucleotide sequence: TGTGCCAGCAGTCCGAGAGACAGGGCGGCTGGCTACACCTTC.

The chain is built from TRBV6-6 and TRBJ2-7; 10 nucleotides match TRBD2. The CDR3 has 15 residues. V lost 4 bases to trimming and J lost 4 bases; unmatched junction nucleotides: 7. The germline V gene encodes CDR1 MNHNY and CDR2 SVGAGI (reference sequence). This chain's CDR3 is CASSWPSGRSYEQYF. In nucleotides, the CDR3 is TGTGCCAGCAGTTGGCCTAGCGGGAGATCGTACGAGCAGTACTTC.

J is TRBJ2-1 and V is TRBV7-2; 9 bases are shared with TRBD2. V was pared by 5 bases and J by 1 base, with 12 bases of the junction left unmatched. This CDR3 spans 18 amino acids. Germline V gene sequence: CDR1 SGHTA, CDR2 FQGNSA. In nucleotides, the CDR3 is TGTGCCAGCAGCCCCCGGGGTGCGGGAGGGGGGTCCTACAATGAGCAGTTCTTC. Translating gives CASSPRGAGGGSYNEQFF.

The chain joins TRBV28 to TRBJ2-7; tentatively, D is TRBD2 (6 bases). V lost 5 bases to trimming and J lost 7 bases, with 12 bases between them. The CDR3 has 12 amino acids. The germline V gene encodes CDR1 MDHEN and CDR2 SYDVKM. CDR3 nucleotide sequence: TGTGCCAGCAGTCCGCGACTAGGAGAGCAGTACTTC. Encoded protein: CASSPRLGEQYF.

This chain joins TRBV28 and TRBJ1-2; D unresolved. Germline CDR1 MDHEN, CDR2 SYDVKM. Trimming removed 3 bases at V and 4 bases at J, with 6 bases between. CDR3 size: 12 residues. CDR3 sequence: CASSFRSYGYTF. The CDR3 DNA follows: TGTGCCAGCAGTTTCCGCAGCTATGGCTACACCTTC.

The chain employs TRBV7-3 and TRBJ2-1; D not certain. Germline V gene lookup returns CDR1 SGHTA and CDR2 FQGTGA. Trimming removed 5 bases from V and 1 base from J, with 12 bases in between. The CDR3 runs 15 residues. In DNA form, the CDR3 reads TGTGCCAGCAGCCCGCGCGGTTCTTCCTACAATGAGCAGTTCTTC. It yields the protein CASSPRGSSYNEQFF.

Only one count was recorded for this clone. The chain employs TRBV5-6 and TRBJ1-5; tentatively, D is TRBD1 (5 bases). The CDR3 length is 14 residues. CDR1 and CDR2 (germline): SGHDT, YYEEEE. V lost 3 bases, J lost 0 bases, and 7 bases lay in between. CDR3 sequence: CASSSGHSNQPQHF. The CDR3 DNA is TGTGCCAGCAGCTCCGGACATAGCAATCAGCCCCAGCATTTT.

V is TRBV10-1 and J is TRBJ2-7; 12 positions agree with TRBD1. Trimming took 6 bases from V and 5 from J; bases not matched to a gene: 8. The CDR3 has 15 amino acids. CDR1 and CDR2 from the germline V gene are WNHNN and SYGVQD (reference sequence). Here the CDR3 DNA reads TGCGCCAGCAGCTCCCGAGGGACAGGGGGCAACGAGCAGTACTTC. It is translated as CASSSRGTGGNEQYF.

The rearrangement links TRBV2 to TRBJ2-1; 9 nucleotides agree with TRBD2. With 6 bases clipped from V and 8 bases from J, the junction kept 11 bases outside the gene matches. CDR1 and CDR2 (germline): SNHLY, FYNNEI. The CDR3 covers 15 residues. This CDR3 reads CASRENSGSGYEQFF. The DNA for the CDR3 is TGTGCCAGCAGGGAGAATAGCGGGAGCGGCTATGAGCAGTTCTTC. The full variable domain, in which reference TRBV2 and TRBJ2-1 provide the parts outside the CDR3, is EPEVTQTPSHQVTQMGQEVILRCVPISNHLYFYWYRQILGQKVEFLVSFYNNEISEKSEIFDDQFSVERPDGSNFTLKIRSTKLEDSAMYFCASRENSGSGYEQFFGPGTRLTVL.

V is TRBV28 and J is TRBJ2-7; 7 nucleotides match TRBD2. The CDR3 consists of 14 residues. Per the germline V gene, CDR1 is MDHEN and CDR2 is SYDVKM. After removal of 11 bases from V and 6 bases from J, the junction contained 16 bases not matched to a gene. The DNA for the CDR3 is TGTGCCGGACTTGGTGGGAGGGATTACTGCGAGCAGTACTTC. This codes for CAGLGGRDYCEQYF. Combining the CDR3 with reference TRBV28 and TRBJ2-7 gives the whole variable domain DVKVTQSSRYLVKRTGEKVFLECVQDMDHENMFWYRQDPGLGLRLIYFSYDVKMKEKGDIPEGYSVSREKKERFSLILESASTNQTSMYLCAGLGGRDYCEQYFGPGTRLTVT.

The chain has TRBV6-5 and TRBJ2-2; D perhaps matches TRBD2 (5 bases). The germline V and J ends were trimmed by 6 bases and 6 bases, with 11 bases remaining between them. CDR1 is MNHEY and CDR2 is SVGAGI in the germline V gene. CDR3 size: 13 residues. Written as DNA, the CDR3 is TGTGCCAGCAGAGCGCGAGGGTCCGGGGAGCTGTTTTTT. Its translation: CASRARGSGELFF.

Written as DNA, the CDR3 is TGTGCCAGCACCCTACCCGGGCGGGCCCCAGATACGCAGTATTTT. Its protein product is CASTLPGRAPDTQYF. This sequence joins TRBV6-5 and TRBJ2-3; the D gene is possibly TRBD2 (5 bases). Trimming took 7 bases from V and 4 from J, leaving 18 bases between them. The CDR3 extends over 15 amino acids. The germline V gene encodes CDR1 MNHEY and CDR2 SVGAGI.

The chain combines TRBV6-1 with TRBJ2-5, with TRBD2 matching 15 bases. This CDR3 region has 17 residues. The germline V gene has CDR1 MNHNS and CDR2 SASEGT. V was pared by 4 bases and J by 5 bases, with 8 bases of the junction left unmatched. The CDR3 DNA reads TGTGCCAGCAGTGGGACTAGCGGGAGGGCCTTTTTGGAGACCCAGTACTTC. Protein sequence: CASSGTSGRAFLETQYF.

The J gene is TRBJ2-3, the V gene TRBV5-6; 10 bases are shared with TRBD2. The CDR3 length is 17 residues. Germline V CDR1 and CDR2: SGHDT, YYEEEE. With V trimmed by 0 bases and J by 3 bases, 7 bases remained unmatched. CDR3 in amino acids: CASSLGLAGAGTDTQYF. The CDR3 nucleotides are TGTGCCAGCAGCTTGGGGCTAGCGGGAGCGGGGACAGATACGCAGTATTTT.

The chain is built from TRBV2 and TRBJ2-5; D is perhaps TRBD1 (6 bases). Between the trimmed V and J ends, which lost 1 base and 4 bases, there was a span of 10 bases. CDR3 size: 14 residues. Germline values: CDR1 SNHLY, CDR2 FYNNEI. In DNA form, the CDR3 reads TGTGCCAGCAGTGAAGTGGGGGCGGGAGAGACCCAGTACTTC. This translates into CASSEVGAGETQYF.